This passage covers 4 T cell receptor beta chains from one sample sequenced in a study of cytomegalovirus exposure and HLA in healthy donors. The PCR made use of 60 Vbeta and 13 Jbeta primers. Produced via immunoSEQ multiplex PCR; TCRdb's table is partial and in-frame only. The table records roughly 120,000 clones, roughly 80% of them present only once. Sequenced input: PBMCs. The receptors originated from a female donor in good health and CMV-seropositive.

The V call is TRBV18, the J call TRBJ1-2, with TRBD1 matching over 7 bases. Germline V gene data show CDR1 as KGHSH and CDR2 as LQKENI. The V segment lost 3 bases and the J segment 0 bases; nucleotides outside the gene matches: 1. The length of the CDR3 is 14 residues. CDR3 sequence (DNA): TGTGCCAGCTCACCGGACAGGTCTAACTATGGCTACACCTTC. Encoded protein: CASSPDRSNYGYTF.

J is TRBJ2-2 and V is TRBV5-6; D call uncertain. Between the trimmed V and J ends, which lost 5 bases and 5 bases, there was a span of 19 bases. The length of the CDR3 is 16 residues. Germline CDR1 reads SGHDT; CDR2 reads YYEEEE. The CDR3 protein is CASSSPGRVRTGELFF. CDR3 coding DNA: TGTGCCAGCAGTTCCCCGGGTAGAGTAAGGACCGGGGAGCTGTTTTTT.

This clone was seen a single time. CDR3 nucleotides: TGCGCCAGCAGCTTGCAGCTAGCGGGGGCCCTGGGGCAAGAGACCCAGTACTTC. Its translation: CASSLQLAGALGQETQYF. The rearrangement uses TRBV5-1 and TRBJ2-5; the match to TRBD2 covers 10 bases. J was trimmed by 2 bases and V by 1 base; bases with no gene match: 11. The CDR3 covers 18 residues. Germline V lookup: CDR1 SGHRS, CDR2 YFSETQ.

Written as DNA, the CDR3 is TGTGCCAGCAGCTTGGACAGGGGACGCGGACAGCCCCAGCATTTT. This encodes CASSLDRGRGQPQHF. The chain is built from TRBV5-4 and TRBJ1-5; 7 nucleotides agree with TRBD1. The CDR3 extends over 15 amino acids. Germline CDR1 reads SGHNT; CDR2 reads YYREEE (reference sequence). V lost 0 bases, J lost 7 bases, and 7 bases stayed unmatched.